The 9 T cell receptor beta chains below come from one sample, sequenced in a study of cytomegalovirus exposure and HLA in healthy donors. PCR was performed using 60 Vbeta and 13 Jbeta primers. TCRdb's table, derived via immunoSEQ multiplex PCR, lists solely in-frame clones and lacks some. This sample yields roughly 170,000 clones, of which almost 80% are seen a single time; 1.3% belongs to the top ten. The sequenced material came from PBMCs. These TCRs come from a man aged 25 to 40 in good health and CMV-seronegative.

This chain joins TRBV7-9 and TRBJ2-7; maybe TRBD2 (6 bases). The CDR3 spans 14 residues. V gave up 5 bases and J gave up 4 bases, with 15 bases separating them. The V gene's germline CDR1 is SEHNR and CDR2 FQNEAQ (reference sequence). This chain's CDR3 is CASSNQERVYEQYF. CDR3 bases: TGTGCCAGCAGCAACCAGGAGCGGGTATACGAGCAGTACTTC.

V is TRBV29-1 and J is TRBJ2-7, with D possibly being TRBD1 (5 bases). With 3 bases removed from V and 4 bases from J, the gap between germline ends came to 13 bases. CDR3 length: 13 residues. Per germline, CDR1 SQVTM and CDR2 ANQGSEA. CDR3 protein: CSVESQKGYEQYF. The DNA for the CDR3 is TGCAGCGTTGAGTCCCAAAAGGGGTACGAGCAGTACTTC.

The gene calls are TRBV2 and TRBJ2-7; TRBD1 agrees at 9 bases. The CDR3 is 15 residues long. The germline CDR1 and CDR2 sequences are SNHLY and FYNNEI. V shed 6 bases, J shed 2 bases, and the junction held 8 bases outside the gene matches. The CDR3 region is CASRVRDRVTYEQYF. For the CDR3, the DNA is TGTGCCAGCAGGGTTCGGGACAGGGTGACCTACGAGCAGTACTTC.

This clone was seen more than once but under ten times. The gene calls are TRBV7-2 and TRBJ1-1; no reliable D call. CDR3 size: 13 residues. CDR1 and CDR2 (germline): SGHTA, FQGNSA. V lost 5 bases, J lost 1 base, and 8 bases lay in between. CDR3 in amino acids: CASSLQENTEAFF. The CDR3, as DNA: TGTGCCAGCAGCCTCCAGGAGAACACTGAAGCTTTCTTT.

The V call is TRBV29-1, the J call TRBJ2-3; D call uncertain. This CDR3 contains 12 residues. Between the trimmed V and J ends, which lost 4 bases and 2 bases, there was a span of 7 bases. Germline V gene data show CDR1 as SQVTM and CDR2 as ANQGSEA. The DNA for the CDR3 is TGCAGCGTTGGGGCCCCCACAGATACGCAGTATTTT. The encoded protein is CSVGAPTDTQYF.

The chain recombines TRBV7-8 with TRBJ2-5; 7 nucleotides align to TRBD2. The CDR3 loop spans 14 amino acids. J gave up 2 bases and V 6 bases, and 6 bases lay outside the gene matches. Germline loops: CDR1 SGHVS, CDR2 FQNEAQ. The CDR3 protein is CASRTSHSQETQYF. The CDR3 DNA reads TGTGCCAGCAGGACTAGCCATTCACAAGAGACCCAGTACTTC.

The chain combines TRBV11-2 with TRBJ2-3, with 9 bases fitting TRBD1. V shed 5 bases, J shed 4 bases, and the junction held 7 bases outside the gene matches. Germline values: CDR1 SGHAT, CDR2 FQNNGV. The CDR3 is made up of 15 amino acids. The CDR3 DNA is TGTGCCAGCAGCCAGGACAGGGGAGGGGCAGATACGCAGTATTTT. Encoded protein: CASSQDRGGADTQYF.

This chain links TRBV4-3 with TRBJ1-2, with TRBD1 identical over 8 bases. The CDR3 length is 15 residues. Trimming cost V 3 bases and J 4 bases; bases outside gene matches: 7. CDR1 and CDR2 from the germline V gene are LGHNA and YSLEER. The DNA for the CDR3 is TGCGCCAGCAGCCAGGCCCGGACAGGGCCCTATGGCTACACCTTC. Protein: CASSQARTGPYGYTF.

CDR3 protein: CASSAEGTGGYYGYTF. For the CDR3, the DNA is TGTGCCAGCAGCGCAGAGGGGACAGGGGGATACTATGGCTACACCTTC. V gene TRBV9 combines with J gene TRBJ1-2, with TRBD1 matching over 11 bases. V was pared by 3 bases and J by 3 bases, with 7 bases of the junction left unmatched. Germline CDR1 reads SGDLS; CDR2 reads YYNGEE. This CDR3 has 16 amino acids. Drawing the rest from reference TRBV9 and TRBJ1-2, the complete variable domain is DSGVTQTPKHLITATGQRVTLRCSPRSGDLSVYWYQQSLDQGLQFLIQYYNGEERAKGNILERFSAQQFPDLHSELNLSSLELGDSALYFCASSAEGTGGYYGYTFGSGTRLTVV.